One sample yielded the 23 T cell receptor beta chains listed below, sequenced in a study of CD8+CD57+ T cells in acquired aplastic anemia. Profiles of TCR beta VDJ and CDR3 were generated from a genomic DNA template. TCRdb re-called the reads with MiXCR, one entry per CDR3 protein. The sample comprises about 190,000 distinct CDR3 sequences, about 53% of which are singletons, and more than 15% rests with the top ten. Input material: sorted CD4+, CD8+, or CD8+CD57+ T cells (not recorded which) from PBMCs. The receptor source for this set is a human donor in good health, serving as a control.

CDR3: CSVLRTSSYEQYF. Written as DNA, the CDR3 is TGCAGCGTTCTTAGGACGAGCTCCTACGAGCAGTACTTC. This sequence joins TRBV29-1 and TRBJ2-7; D remains ambiguous. V was shortened by 5 bases and J by 0 bases, with 11 bases between the two germline ends. CDR1 and CDR2 (germline): SQVTM, ANQGSEA. The CDR3 covers 13 residues.

This sequence joins TRBV2 and TRBJ1-2; possibly TRBD1 for D (6 bases). Looked up from germline, CDR1 is SNHLY and CDR2 is FYNNEI. V gave up 2 bases and J gave up 3 bases, with 13 bases separating them. The CDR3 is 15 residues long. Here the CDR3 reads CASSETNRAHYGYTF. The CDR3 DNA reads as TGTGCCAGCAGTGAAACTAACAGGGCTCACTATGGCTACACCTTC.

The gene calls are TRBV9 and TRBJ2-5; 14 bases match TRBD2. Germline V gene sequence: CDR1 SGDLS, CDR2 YYNGEE. V shed 3 bases, J shed 5 bases, and the junction held 6 bases outside the gene matches. This CDR3 contains 16 residues. The DNA for the CDR3 is TGTGCCAGCAGCGGCTGGACTAGCGGGGGGTTTGAGACCCAGTACTTC. Translated: CASSGWTSGGFETQYF.

Concerning this clonotype: Given a much more abundant clone one base away, this may be a read error. The missing conserved phenylalanine or tryptophan at the end of this CDR3 makes a read error likely. The V gene is TRBV19, the J gene TRBJ1-6, with D perhaps matching TRBD1 (6 bases). V lost 11 bases to trimming and J lost 9 bases, with 23 bases between them. This CDR3 has 15 amino acids. Germline values: CDR1 LNHDA, CDR2 SQIVND (reference sequence). The chain's CDR3 is CAWGPQDLRLSPLHL. The CDR3 DNA reads as TGTGCCTGGGGGCCCCAGGACCTACGCCTTTCACCCCTCCACCTT.

This clonotype showed up many times. The chain couples TRBV19 to TRBJ1-2; 8 bases fit TRBD1. With 5 bases clipped from V and 4 bases from J, the junction kept 6 bases outside the gene matches. Germline-derived CDR1 and CDR2 are LNHDA and SQIVND (reference sequence). This CDR3 has 14 amino acids. The DNA of the CDR3 is TGTGCCAGTAGTCCGACAGGGGTTGGCTATGGCTACACCTTC. It translates to CASSPTGVGYGYTF.

The gene calls are TRBV15 and TRBJ1-6; TRBD1 matches at 7 bases. The junction had 4 bases not matched to a gene; V was cut back by 6 bases and J by 5 bases. Germline loops: CDR1 LNHNV, CDR2 YYDKDF (reference sequence). This CDR3 is built from 14 residues. The CDR3 sequence: CATREDRNNSPLHF. CDR3 coding DNA: TGTGCCACCAGGGAGGACAGGAATAATTCACCCCTCCACTTT.

At least ten counts were recorded for this clonotype. The V gene is TRBV5-6, the J gene TRBJ1-6, with TRBD1 matching 7 bases. Trimming removed 2 bases from V and 7 bases from J; junction bases left unmatched: 6. The CDR3 sequence is 15 residues long. Looked up from germline, CDR1 is SGHDT and CDR2 is YYEEEE. The CDR3 loop is CASSLYDRDNSPLHF. The CDR3 nucleotides read TGTGCCAGCAGCTTATATGACAGGGACAATTCACCCCTCCACTTT.

With respect to this clonotype: Possible read error: a much larger clone is one base away. The chain has TRBV5-1 and TRBJ2-2, with TRBD1 as a possible D gene (5 bases). Trimming took 4 bases from V and 6 from J, leaving 19 bases between them. Germline V gene data show CDR1 as SGHRS and CDR2 as YFSETQ. The CDR3 length is 16 residues. CDR3 loop: CASSVLGKAGSGELFF. CDR3 DNA: TGCGCCAGCAGCGTGTTGGGAAAAGCAGGGTCCGGGGAGCTGTTTTTT.

This clonotype appeared many times. The chain couples TRBV9 to TRBJ2-1; possibly TRBD1 for D (5 bases). Germline values: CDR1 SGDLS, CDR2 YYNGEE. V dropped 4 bases and J dropped 10 bases, with 9 bases sitting between them. CDR3 length: 11 residues. The CDR3 DNA reads as TGTGCCAGCAGCTTAGGGGTGGAGCAGTTCTTC. This gives the protein CASSLGVEQFF.

The rearrangement links TRBV20-1 to TRBJ2-3, with 8 bases aligning to TRBD2. The germline V gene has CDR1 DFQATT and CDR2 SNEGSKA (reference sequence). The CDR3 has 14 amino acids. In nucleotides, the CDR3 is TGCAGCGTTGACGCGGGAGGCCCCACAGATACGCAGTATTTT. Translated, it gives CSVDAGGPTDTQYF.

This clonotype was counted many times. This chain joins TRBV7-2 and TRBJ1-2; a weak D match, TRBD1 (5 bases). Germline values: CDR1 SGHTA, CDR2 FQGNSA. The V gene lost 2 bases and the J gene lost 4 bases, with 5 bases spanning the gap. There are 12 residues in the CDR3. In DNA, the CDR3 is TGTGCCAGCAGCTTACAGGGCTATGGCTACACCTTC. Amino acid sequence: CASSLQGYGYTF.

The chain carries TRBV25-1 and TRBJ1-4; D ambiguous. V gave up 7 bases and J gave up 0 bases, with 12 bases separating them. The CDR3 is 15 residues long. Germline CDR1 MGHDK, CDR2 SYGVNS. DNA of the CDR3: TGTGCCAGCACCAATTGGGGTGCAACTAATGAAAAACTGTTTTTT. Its translation is CASTNWGATNEKLFF.

The sample holds one count of this clonotype. The chain recombines TRBV9 with TRBJ2-3; D is possibly TRBD2 (6 bases). The CDR3 sequence is 14 residues long. Germline CDR1 reads SGDLS; CDR2 reads YYNGEE. V lost 3 bases and J 3 bases, leaving 11 bases between the germline ends. The CDR3 bases are TGTGCCAGCAGCGGGGGAGGCGTAACAGATACGCAGTATTTT. It specifies CASSGGGVTDTQYF. The whole variable domain, remainder taken from reference TRBV9 and TRBJ2-3, is DSGVTQTPKHLITATGQRVTLRCSPRSGDLSVYWYQQSLDQGLQFLIQYYNGEERAKGNILERFSAQQFPDLHSELNLSSLELGDSALYFCASSGGGVTDTQYFGPGTRLTVL.

This clonotype was seen ten or more times. The gene calls are TRBV6-5 and TRBJ1-5, with D perhaps TRBD1 (6 bases). The V and J ends lost 9 bases and 4 bases respectively, with 13 bases between them. Germline-derived CDR1 and CDR2 are MNHEY and SVGAGI. CDR3 length equals 13 residues. The CDR3 region is CASRGPNNQPQHF. The DNA for the CDR3 is TGTGCCAGTCGGGGGCCCAATAATCAGCCCCAGCATTTT.

V and J are TRBV12-3 or TRBV12-4 and TRBJ2-5; either TRBD1 or TRBD2 may supply D (5 bases each). The CDR3 spans 12 residues. V dropped 8 bases and J dropped 5 bases, with 12 bases sitting between them. The DNA of the CDR3 is TGTGCCAGCTGGGCAGGGACGGAGACCCAGTACTTC. It specifies CASWAGTETQYF.

With regard to this clonotype: The junction shows a germline mismatch at one end, possibly a read error. V usage is TRBV7-6 and J usage is TRBJ2-5, with TRBD1 identical over 8 bases. This CDR3 is built from 15 residues. Per the germline V gene, CDR1 is SGHVS and CDR2 is FNYEAQ. This CDR3 is CASSMTGAVQETQYF. The CDR3 nucleotides are TGTGCCAGCAGTATGACAGGGGCGGTACAAGAAACCCAGTACTTC.

The rearrangement uses TRBV7-2 and TRBJ2-3; D perhaps matches TRBD1 (6 bases). Trimming took 9 bases from V and 0 from J, leaving 13 bases between them. The germline gives CDR1 SGHTA, CDR2 FQGNSA. The CDR3 sequence is 14 residues long. The CDR3 is CASHQGYSTDTQYF. CDR3 DNA: TGTGCCAGTCATCAGGGGTACAGCACAGATACGCAGTATTTT.

The rearrangement links TRBV2 to TRBJ1-5; D is unresolved. The V end lost 5 bases, the J end lost 11 bases, and 16 bases lay between the germline ends. Germline values: CDR1 SNHLY, CDR2 FYNNEI. This CDR3 contains 13 residues. CDR3 region: CASSPDYFETQHF. The DNA of the CDR3 is TGTGCCAGCAGTCCGGACTACTTCGAGACCCAGCATTTT.

A word on this clonotype: The conserved phenylalanine or tryptophan is not found at the CDR3 terminus, so this likely reflects a read error. This rearrangement joins TRBV12-3 or TRBV12-4 to TRBJ2-5; D possibly corresponds to TRBD1 (5 bases). Trimming stripped 6 bases from V and 9 bases from J, with 14 bases between. This CDR3 has 12 amino acids. This chain's CDR3 is CASSQVPGSQYL. The CDR3 DNA reads TGTGCCAGCAGCCAAGTCCCAGGGTCCCAGTACCTC.

The chain recombines TRBV20-1 with TRBJ2-5, with 7 bases identical to TRBD2. The J segment lost 2 bases and the V segment lost 2 bases, leaving 8 bases of the junction unmatched. Germline V CDR1 and CDR2: DFQATT, SNEGSKA (reference sequence). The CDR3 loop spans 15 amino acids. The CDR3 nucleotides read TGCAGTGCTAGACCTACGGGGGGTCCACAAGAGACCCAGTACTTC. It codes for CSARPTGGPQETQYF.

There are a few counts of this clonotype. A junction end diverges from the germline sequence, so it may reflect a read error. V and J are TRBV6-5 and TRBJ2-5; no clear D gene. Germline loops: CDR1 MNHEY, CDR2 SVGAGI. The CDR3 is 12 residues long. Written as DNA, the CDR3 is TGTGCCATCAGTTCCACCCAAGAGACCCAGTACTTC. Its translation is CAISSTQETQYF.

J is TRBJ1-5 and V is TRBV10-2, with D perhaps matching TRBD1 (6 bases). CDR1 is WSHSY, CDR2 SAAADI, per germline. This CDR3 is 14 amino acids long. Trimming shortened V by 0 bases and J by 7 bases, and 10 bases separated the two germline ends. The CDR3 nucleotides read TGCGCCAGCAGTGAGTCGGAGGGGGGCCAGCCCCAGCATTTT. This translates into CASSESEGGQPQHF.

The J gene is TRBJ2-7, the V gene TRBV20-1; no definite D call. Germline values: CDR1 DFQATT, CDR2 SNEGSKA (reference sequence). V was pared by 0 bases and J by 4 bases, with 13 bases between. The CDR3 covers 14 residues. The CDR3 region is CSARDLQKEYEQYF. The CDR3 DNA reads TGCAGTGCTAGAGATTTACAGAAGGAGTACGAGCAGTACTTC.